This T cell receptor beta chain was identified in a study of early T cells in non-severe SARS-CoV-2 infection. TCRdb reprocessed the 5' RACE reads via MiXCR and lists one record per CDR3 protein. The repertoire holds fewer than 40,000 distinct CDR3 sequences, with 5% to 6.5% as singletons. Losses at the gene ends were 4 bases for V and 2 bases for J; bases not matched to a gene: 6. Per the germline V gene, CDR1 is SGHTA and CDR2 is FQGNSA. This CDR3 is 16 amino acids long. This clonotype appeared a few times. Sequencing was done on a sample of whole blood. This TCR derives from an adult who was a healthcare worker with PCR-confirmed SARS-CoV-2 infection or an uninfected control (not recorded which). The J gene is TRBJ2-5, the V gene TRBV7-2, with 11 bases aligning to TRBD1. DNA for the CDR3: TGTGCCAGCAGCTACCGGACAGGGGGCAGTCAAGAGACCCAGTACTTC. Protein: CASSYRTGGSQETQYF.